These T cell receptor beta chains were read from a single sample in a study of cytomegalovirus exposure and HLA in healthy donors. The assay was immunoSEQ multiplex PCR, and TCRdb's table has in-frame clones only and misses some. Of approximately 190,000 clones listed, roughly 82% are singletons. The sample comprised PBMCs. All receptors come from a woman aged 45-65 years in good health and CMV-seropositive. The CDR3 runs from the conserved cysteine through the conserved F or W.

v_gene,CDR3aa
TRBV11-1,CASSPGTGKLNYGYTF
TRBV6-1,CASRGTKIYNEQFF
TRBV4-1,CASSQDMTGGVDTQYF
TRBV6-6,CASSLRQGTGANVLTF
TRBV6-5,CASSRSTDTQYF
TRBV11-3,CASSLSGEWDTQYF
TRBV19,CASTTTGTGQTYGYTF
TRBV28,CASGGGPSYNEQFF
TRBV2,CASTLERQHQPQHF
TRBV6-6,CASSYSPAGANVLTF
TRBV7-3,CASSPGWDYGYTF
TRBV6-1,CASSPEGTDSYGYTF
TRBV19,CASTSSGGRTEAFF
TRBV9,CASSGDTSGSYNEQFF
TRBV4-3,CASSQGYAPDEKLFF
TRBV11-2,CASSLGDQETQYF
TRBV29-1,CSVNPGQGIETQYF
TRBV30,CAWSTGSYYNEQFF
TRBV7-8,CASSPRTSLNTGELFF
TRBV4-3,CASSQADRGNSPLHF
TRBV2,CASSSQGYTEAFF
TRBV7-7,CASSLNTGGETQYF
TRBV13,CASSLFQGHYGYTF
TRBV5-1,CASSSRTGNEQFF
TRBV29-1,CSVRLAGFDTQYF
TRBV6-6,CATWGPLNTEAFF
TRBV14,CASSQVTSGGRTGTGELFF
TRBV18,CASSPQGGNTEAFF
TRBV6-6,CASSLGQLGNTIYF
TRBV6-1,CASNQRGGRETQYF
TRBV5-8,CASSLAAGGPNTGELFF
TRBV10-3,CAISRRSGNQETQYF
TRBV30,CAWSPGVLNSPLHF
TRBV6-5,CASSRTGNYGYTF
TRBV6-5,CAGGRDQPQHF
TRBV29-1,CSVVGGQGSYTQYF
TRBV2,CASSVYGRDTQYF
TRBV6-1,CASSRGQEYGYTF
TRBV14,CASSQDSSIQGLGQFF
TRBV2,CASSELGTSPGIQYF
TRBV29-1,CSVLGTGELFF
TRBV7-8,CASSPLYDRHEQFF
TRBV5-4,CASSPLGQGSSYEQYF
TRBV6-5,CASSSVVEAFF
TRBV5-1,CASSRSGGATGDTQYF
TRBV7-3,CASSLEGAGTQYF